In this sample, the clone carrying this T cell receptor (beta chain) turned up a few times. These data are taken from a study of blood T cell repertoires in COVID-19. Across the whole study: T cells, B-cell-depleted T cells, or PBMCs provided the cDNA or gDNA that served as material.

This CDR3 spans 15 amino acids. In germline, CDR1 is MNHNS, CDR2 SASEGT. V lost 2 bases to trimming and J lost 7 bases; unmatched junction nucleotides: 8. Original processing methods: The assay estimated nucleated cells by amplifying reference gene primers. Data came from immunoSEQ multiplex PCR; TCRdb stores just in-frame clones and leaves some out. V, J and clone size are taken as reported in that table, and D and trimming were inferred from the DNA itself. The table lists 210,000 or so clones, approximately 82% of them singletons. The TCR comes from a middle-aged woman with acute or convalescent COVID-19. The chain links TRBV6-1 to TRBJ2-3; the match to TRBD1 covers 8 bases. Input material: peripheral blood. CDR3 sequence (DNA): TGTGCCAGCAGTGAACCTCAGGGGGCGGCTTATACGCAGTATTTT. Its translation: CASSEPQGAAYTQYF.